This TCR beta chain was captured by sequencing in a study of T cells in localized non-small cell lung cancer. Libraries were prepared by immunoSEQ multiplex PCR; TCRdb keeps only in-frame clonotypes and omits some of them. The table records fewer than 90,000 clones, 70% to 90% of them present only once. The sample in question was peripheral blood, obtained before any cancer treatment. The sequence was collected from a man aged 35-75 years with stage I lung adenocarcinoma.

In DNA, the CDR3 is TGTGCCAGCAGCTTAGGGTCTTCTGGGAATACCCAGTACTTC. Protein product: CASSLGSSGNTQYF. J is TRBJ2-5 and V is TRBV7-2; no reliable D call. The V gene's germline CDR1 is SGHTA and CDR2 FQGNSA. This CDR3 has 14 residues. V was shortened by 1 base and J by 8 bases, with 14 bases between the two germline ends. Looking up the rest from reference TRBV7-2 and TRBJ2-5 gives the full variable domain: GAGVSQSPSNKVTEKGKDVELRCDPISGHTALYWYRQSLGQGLEFLIYFQGNSAPDKSGLPSDRFSAERTGGSVSTLTIQRTQQEDSAVYLCASSLGSSGNTQYFGPGTRLLVL.